The 10 T cell receptor beta chains in this list originate from one sample, sequenced in a study of tumor-infiltrating lymphocytes in primary liver carcinoma. Germline DNA was also extracted, while the blood RNA originated from unsorted whole blood. TCR beta cDNA was made from 400 to 600 ng total RNA with a constant-region primer. TCR beta libraries came from three nested multiplex PCR rounds using slightly modified ARM-PCR. Each of the first two PCR rounds ran approximately 9 cycles with TRBV1-TRBV30 forward and C-beta reverse primers. TCRdb itself ran the multiplex PCR reads through MiXCR, one entry per CDR3 protein. The sample records about 310,000 distinct CDR3 sequences, about 50% being singletons. Sequencing was carried out using peripheral blood. All receptors come from a woman under 40 with primary liver carcinoma and hepatitis B virus infection.

This clonotype has a single count. The chain has TRBV11-2 and TRBJ2-2; D gene unclear. Trimming took off 3 bases at V and 4 bases at J, with 9 bases between the two ends. From germline, CDR1 is SGHAT and CDR2 FQNNGV. The CDR3 spans 14 residues. The CDR3 bases are TGTGCCAGCAGCTTGGATCTAATCACCGGGGAGCTGTTTTTT. Its protein product is CASSLDLITGELFF.

This sequence joins TRBV29-1 and TRBJ1-1, with a possible D match to TRBD1 (5 bases). CDR3 size: 14 residues. The germline V gene encodes CDR1 SQVTM and CDR2 ANQGSEA. Trimming took off 6 bases at V and 1 base at J, with 15 bases between the two ends. This CDR3 reads CSVKQQEKNTEAFF. CDR3 nucleotides: TGCAGCGTCAAACAACAGGAGAAGAACACTGAAGCTTTCTTT.

With regard to this clonotype: Just one base apart from a much larger clone, this may be a read error. Since no conserved phenylalanine or tryptophan closes the CDR3, a read error is the likely cause. The chain links TRBV6-2 or TRBV6-3 to TRBJ2-1; unclear D gene. The CDR3 length is 11 residues. The V end lost 3 bases, the J end lost 6 bases, and 3 bases lay between the germline ends. The germline V gene has CDR1 MNHEY and CDR2 SVGEGT. The CDR3 DNA is TGTGCCAGCAGTTATGCCAATGAGCAGTTCTCC. As protein: CASSYANEQFS.

The chain has TRBV6-2 or TRBV6-3 and TRBJ2-5; D is possibly TRBD2 (5 bases). Per the germline V gene, CDR1 is MNHEY and CDR2 is SVGEGT. The V end lost 0 bases, the J end lost 5 bases, and 13 bases lay between the germline ends. The CDR3 spans 15 residues. The CDR3 DNA reads TGTGCCAGCAGTTACTCTGCTAGCAGGAGTGAGACCCAGTACTTC. The encoded protein is CASSYSASRSETQYF.

This clonotype has only a few counts. A much larger clone sits a single nucleotide away, making a read error possible. In DNA form, the CDR3 reads TGTGTCACGCTTCGGGGGGGGTCTTCTAGCACAGATACGCAGTATTTT. It translates to CVTLRGGSSSTDTQYF. The rearrangement uses TRBV6-1 and TRBJ2-3, with TRBD2 matching 8 bases. This CDR3 spans 16 amino acids. The germline V gene has CDR1 MNHNS and CDR2 SASEGT.

The chain has TRBV7-8 and TRBJ1-2, with D possibly being TRBD1 (5 bases). V shed 3 bases and J shed 4 bases, with 18 bases lying between them. The CDR3 loop spans 16 amino acids. Germline assignment: CDR1 SGHVS and CDR2 FQNEAQ. CDR3 region: CASSFGGLGRSYGYTF. The CDR3 region has the DNA TGTGCCAGCAGCTTCGGGGGACTAGGGAGGAGCTATGGCTACACCTTC.

This clonotype was observed many times. V is TRBV11-2 and J is TRBJ2-1, with D perhaps matching TRBD1 (5 bases). The length of the CDR3 is 14 residues. Trimming stripped 4 bases from V and 7 bases from J, with 14 bases between. Germline CDR1 and CDR2: SGHAT and FQNNGV. CDR3 residues: CASSSRTTINEQFF. The CDR3 DNA sequence: TGTGCCAGCAGCTCACGGACAACCATTAATGAGCAGTTCTTC.

In the case of this clonotype: A read error may be the cause here, since a much bigger clone is one base away. This chain links TRBV12-3 or TRBV12-4 with TRBJ2-7; 7 bases fit TRBD2. The CDR3 loop spans 16 amino acids. CDR3 bases: TGTTCCAGCAGTCCCACGCTCAGCGGGATAATCTACGAGCAGTACTTC. Its translation is CSSSPTLSGIIYEQYF.

In regard to this clonotype: A much bigger clone sits one base away, suggesting this may be a read error. The CDR3 does not close with the conserved phenylalanine or tryptophan, likely indicating a read error. The chain carries TRBV6-6 and TRBJ2-7; tentatively, D is TRBD1 or TRBD2 (6 bases each). With 0 bases removed from V and 4 bases from J, the gap between germline ends came to 16 bases. Germline CDR1 MNHNY, CDR2 SVGAGI (reference sequence). The CDR3 runs 16 residues. In nucleotides, the CDR3 is TGTGCCAGCAGTTACTCGAACGGGGGCGCCGGGTACGAGCAGTACCTC. Amino acids: CASSYSNGGAGYEQYL.

In its sample, this clonotype was seen many times. J is TRBJ2-1 and V is TRBV11-3; D remains unclear. The CDR3 has 12 residues. The germline gives CDR1 SGHNT, CDR2 YENEEA. Trimming left V 2 bases short and J 6 bases short, with 5 bases between. The CDR3 protein is CASSLNANEQFF. CDR3 nucleotide sequence: TGTGCCAGCAGCTTAAATGCCAATGAGCAGTTCTTC.